Here is one T cell receptor (beta chain) with its context. Its target is unknown. The entry originates in a study of T cell responses to AZD1222 COVID-19 vaccine. Study-wide results and limits: Unmutated regions of variants are reportedly targeted by nearly half of spike-specific TCRs.

The data were produced by immunoSEQ multiplex PCR, yet TCRdb's version contains in-frame clones alone and is incomplete. The repertoire consists of roughly 120,000 clones, with around 88% occurring once and the leading ten covering 6.5%. The CDR3 loop spans 17 amino acids. Trimming took off 1 base at V and 2 bases at J, with 17 bases between the two ends. Germline assignment: CDR1 LNHDA and CDR2 SQIVND (reference sequence). The TCR sequence derives from an adult who received the AZD1222 COVID-19 vaccine. The chain recombines TRBV19 with TRBJ1-1; a weak D match, TRBD1 (6 bases). Sample: peripheral blood, taken 28 days after the second AZD1222 dose. As DNA, the CDR3 is TGTGCCAGTAGTATAGGTTGGGGGCGAGTGATCAACACTGAAGCTTTCTTT. Translated: CASSIGWGRVINTEAFF.